This TCR beta chain was recorded in a study of glioma-infiltrating T cells after dendritic cell vaccination. About the research overall: Treatment, given 2003 to 2012, was autologous tumor lysate-pulsed dendritic cell vaccination.

V lost 10 bases, J lost 4 bases, and 19 bases lay in between. This CDR3 contains 14 residues. The V gene's germline CDR1 is LNHDA and CDR2 SQIVND (reference sequence). Study-wide results and limits: TCR clonality showed no direct relationship with survival. Only a small number of patients had complete blood and tumor samples.

Patients had residual fresh-frozen tumor tissue and more than two years of survival data. Clones were read by immunoSEQ multiplex PCR, and TCRdb kept only the in-frame ones, dropping some. Of some 100,000 clones listed, more than 70% are singletons. Concerning this clone: Antigen unknown.

The sample was blood, taken before dendritic cell vaccination. The source of this sequence is a human donor with glioblastoma. The V gene is TRBV19, the J gene TRBJ1-1; weak D call: TRBD1 (5 bases). This chain's CDR3 is CATQWAVGGTEAFF. CDR3 nucleotide sequence: TGTGCCACCCAGTGGGCGGTCGGGGGCACTGAAGCTTTCTTT.